This is a list of T cell receptor beta chains from one sample in a study of T cells in Graves' hyperthyroidism and ophthalmopathy. TCRdb re-called the multiplex PCR reads through MiXCR, storing one row per CDR3 protein. The table includes 450,000 to 700,000 distinct CDR3 sequences, roughly 50% detected once. Sequencing was done on a sample of peripheral blood or thyroid tissue (not recorded which). The receptors derive from an adult woman with Graves' disease, either hyperthyroidism or ophthalmopathy (not recorded which). The CDR3 runs from the conserved cysteine through the conserved F or W. D genes are given only for firm matches. Some rows have no size entry. The others give once, few or many, or a class for an expanded clone.

-	TRBJ1-5	TRBV20-1	TRBD1	CSARDRVSGNQPQHF	TGCAGTGCTAGGGACAGGGTCTCGGGCAATCAGCCCCAGCATTTT
-	TRBJ2-2	TRBV7-9	-	CASGLAHGELFF	TGTGCCAGCGGCTTGGCGCACGGGGAGCTGTTTTTT
-	TRBJ1-5	TRBV7-2	-	CASSSRGLGDQPQHF	TGTGCCAGCAGTTCCCGGGGGCTGGGCGATCAGCCCCAGCATTTT
-	TRBJ2-2	TRBV28	-	CATQATGELFF	TGTGCCACTCAGGCAACCGGGGAGCTGTTTTTT
many	TRBJ2-5	TRBV30	-	CAWSGSRLQETQYF	TGTGCCTGGAGTGGAAGCAGGCTCCAAGAGACCCAGTACTTC
-	TRBJ1-2	TRBV10-3	-	CAIGGDHGYTF	TGTGCCATCGGTGGCGACCATGGCTACACCTTC
-	TRBJ2-2	TRBV7-8	-	CASSGGRGNTGELFF	TGTGCCAGCAGCGGTGGCAGGGGGAACACCGGGGAGCTGTTTTTT
many	TRBJ1-6	TRBV10-2	-	CASSDPQTPPLHF	TGCGCCAGCAGTGACCCTCAGACTCCACCCCTCCACTTT
-	TRBJ2-5	TRBV20-1	-	CSGALGGNETQYF	TGCAGTGGGGCCCTTGGGGGGAACGAGACCCAGTACTTC
-	TRBJ2-5	TRBV11-2	-	CASSLAESETQYF	TGTGCCAGCAGCTTAGCGGAGTCGGAGACCCAGTACTTC
few	TRBJ2-7	TRBV3-1	-	CASSQQAWNYEQYF	TGTGCCAGCAGCCAACAGGCTTGGAACTACGAGCAGTACTTC
once	TRBJ2-5	TRBV20-1	TRBD2	CSARGESGSLQETQYF	TGCAGTGCTAGAGGGGAAAGCGGGAGCCTCCAAGAGACCCAGTACTTC
many	TRBJ1-4	TRBV10-3	-	CAISERGGEKLFF	TGTGCCATCAGTGAACGAGGAGGCGAAAAACTGTTTTTT
-	TRBJ1-2	TRBV9	-	CASSAALYGYTF	TGTGCCAGCAGCGCTGCCCTTTATGGCTACACCTTC
many	TRBJ1-6	TRBV27	TRBD1	CASSPRQGVFSPLHF	TGTGCCAGCAGTCCCCGACAGGGGGTCTTTTCACCCCTCCACTTT
-	TRBJ2-5	TRBV29-1	TRBD2	CSVSRTSGRAGETQYF	TGCAGCGTTTCCCGGACTAGCGGGAGGGCCGGGGAGACCCAGTACTTC
many	TRBJ2-7	TRBV29-1	-	CSVVDGNSYEQYF	TGCAGCGTTGTCGACGGGAACTCCTACGAGCAGTACTTC
-	TRBJ2-1	TRBV7-3	TRBD2	CASSPSGTSADEQFF	TGTGCCAGCAGCCCATCCGGGACTAGCGCCGATGAGCAGTTCTTC
many	TRBJ2-7	TRBV20-1	TRBD2	CSAPGTSWYSSYEQYF	TGCAGTGCTCCCGGGACTAGCTGGTATAGCTCCTACGAGCAGTACTTC
-	TRBJ2-5	TRBV20-1	-	CSAGADSETQYF	TGCAGTGCTGGAGCTGATTCAGAGACCCAGTACTTC
-	TRBJ1-1	TRBV10-3	-	CAIRAGKVEAFF	TGTGCCATCAGGGCAGGGAAGGTTGAAGCTTTCTTT
-	TRBJ1-1	TRBV9	-	CASSVGEKYKVGAFF	TGTGCCAGCAGCGTAGGGGAGAAGTATAAGGTCGGAGCTTTCTTT
many	TRBJ1-3	TRBV6-5	-	CASGLSGNTIYF	TGTGCCTCTGGCCTCTCTGGAAACACCATATATTTT
-	TRBJ1-2	TRBV7-2	-	CASSATQWSYGYTF	TGTGCCAGCAGTGCAACACAGTGGAGCTATGGCTACACCTTC
-	TRBJ2-5	TRBV7-9	-	CASSIAPRWETQYF	TGTGCCAGCAGCATTGCCCCGCGGTGGGAGACCCAGTACTTC
-	TRBJ2-2	TRBV24-1	TRBD2	CAPAGGVTGELFF	TGTGCACCAGCGGGAGGAGTAACCGGGGAGCTGTTTTTT
-	TRBJ2-7	TRBV29-1	-	CSVGHGIYEQYF	TGCAGCGTTGGCCATGGGATCTACGAGCAGTACTTC
many	TRBJ2-7	TRBV4-1	-	CASSQELAYEQYF	TGCGCCAGCAGCCAAGAACTAGCTTACGAGCAGTACTTC
few	TRBJ1-6	TRBV29-1	TRBD1	CSVSPRTGYNSPLHF	TGCAGCGTTTCCCCCCGGACAGGGTATAATTCACCCCTCCACTTT
-	TRBJ2-5	TRBV2	-	CASSSRTIQETQYF	TGTGCCAGCAGTTCCCGGACTATACAAGAGACCCAGTACTTC
many	TRBJ2-7	TRBV20-1	-	CSAPSGSSYEQYF	TGCAGTGCCCCCTCGGGCAGCTCCTACGAGCAGTACTTC
many	TRBJ1-6	TRBV5-1	-	CASSLDGLRGSPLHF	TGCGCCAGCAGCTTGGATGGTCTTCGAGGCTCACCCCTCCACTTT
many	TRBJ1-2	TRBV4-1	-	CASSQIPKGREYGYTF	TGCGCCAGCAGCCAGATACCGAAGGGCAGGGAGTATGGCTACACCTTC
-	TRBJ1-5	TRBV7-2	-	CASSLAFGNSNQPQHF	TGTGCCAGCAGCTTAGCTTTTGGGAATAGCAATCAGCCCCAGCATTTT
many	TRBJ2-7	TRBV27	TRBD2	CASSSLGTSGSYEQYF	TGTGCCAGCAGTTCCCTTGGGACTAGCGGAAGCTACGAGCAGTACTTC
-	TRBJ1-1	TRBV7-8	-	CASSFPGRRYAFF	TGTGCCAGCAGCTTCCCGGGCCGGCGGTATGCTTTCTTT
-	TRBJ1-2	TRBV20-1	TRBD1	CSALTQGQGPYGYTF	TGCAGTGCCCTCACCCAGGGACAGGGTCCCTATGGCTACACCTTC
many	TRBJ2-7	TRBV20-1	-	CSARPLGVYEQYF	TGCAGTGCTAGGCCTCTGGGGGTCTACGAGCAGTACTTC
many	TRBJ1-6	TRBV6-6	TRBD1	CASSLGQEGSPLHF	TGTGCCAGCAGTTTGGGACAGGAGGGTTCACCCCTCCACTTT
few	TRBJ1-2	TRBV7-8	-	CASSLDGFYGYTF	TGTGCCAGCAGCTTAGACGGGTTCTATGGCTACACCTTC
-	TRBJ2-7	TRBV10-3	TRBD1	CASSRPGTGGNSYEQYF	TGTGCCAGCAGTCGGCCAGGGACAGGGGGCAATTCCTACGAGCAGTACTTC
once	TRBJ1-2	TRBV2	-	CASSQVGAQGYTF	TGTGCCAGCAGTCAGGTGGGGGCGCAGGGCTACACCTTC
many	TRBJ2-2	TRBV2	TRBD2	CASRRTSGNVGELFF	TGTGCCAGCAGAAGGACTAGCGGGAACGTCGGGGAGCTGTTTTTT